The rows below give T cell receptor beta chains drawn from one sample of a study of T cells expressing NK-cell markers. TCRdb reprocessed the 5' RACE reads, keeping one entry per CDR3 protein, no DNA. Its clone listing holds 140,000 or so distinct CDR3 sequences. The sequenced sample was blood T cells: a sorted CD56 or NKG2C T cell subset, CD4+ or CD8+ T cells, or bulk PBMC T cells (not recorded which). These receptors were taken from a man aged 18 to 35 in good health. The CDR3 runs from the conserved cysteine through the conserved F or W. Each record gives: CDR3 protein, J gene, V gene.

CASSPSWMDTQYF | TRBJ2-3 | TRBV2
CASSLGLAGGVPDTQYF | TRBJ2-3 | TRBV5-4
CASSVGDYLYNEQFF | TRBJ2-1 | TRBV9
CASSPGSLNYEQYF | TRBJ2-7 | TRBV27
CASSQDVLGSGNTIYF | TRBJ1-3 | TRBV14
CASSQGRGMNTEAFF | TRBJ1-1 | TRBV4-1
CASSFDRGNTEAFF | TRBJ1-1 | TRBV19
CATSDFASGTLRETQYF | TRBJ2-5 | TRBV24-1
CAWSGTYGYTF | TRBJ1-2 | TRBV30
CASLGEGKDSNQPQHF | TRBJ1-5 | TRBV19
CASSRPGQGHNEQFF | TRBJ2-1 | TRBV18
CASSLGAGDGEQYF | TRBJ2-7 | TRBV5-1
CASSQAPRGYEQYF | TRBJ2-7 | TRBV4-2
CASSQGQLTDTQYF | TRBJ2-3 | TRBV4-2